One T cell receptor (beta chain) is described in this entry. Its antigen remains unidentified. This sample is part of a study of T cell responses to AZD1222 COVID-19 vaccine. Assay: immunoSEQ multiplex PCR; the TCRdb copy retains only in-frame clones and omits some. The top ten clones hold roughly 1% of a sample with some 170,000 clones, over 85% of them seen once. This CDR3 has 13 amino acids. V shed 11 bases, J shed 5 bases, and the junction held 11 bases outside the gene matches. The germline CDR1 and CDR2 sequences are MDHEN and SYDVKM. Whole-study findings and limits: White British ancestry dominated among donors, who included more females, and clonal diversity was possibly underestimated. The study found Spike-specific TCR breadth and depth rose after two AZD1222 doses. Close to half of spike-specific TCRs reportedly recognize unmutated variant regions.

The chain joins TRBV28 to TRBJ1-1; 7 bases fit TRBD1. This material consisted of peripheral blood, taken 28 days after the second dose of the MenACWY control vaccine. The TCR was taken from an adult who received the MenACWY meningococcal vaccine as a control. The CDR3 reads CAVLPGGRTEAFF. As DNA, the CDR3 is TGTGCCGTCCTACCAGGGGGGAGGACTGAAGCTTTCTTT.